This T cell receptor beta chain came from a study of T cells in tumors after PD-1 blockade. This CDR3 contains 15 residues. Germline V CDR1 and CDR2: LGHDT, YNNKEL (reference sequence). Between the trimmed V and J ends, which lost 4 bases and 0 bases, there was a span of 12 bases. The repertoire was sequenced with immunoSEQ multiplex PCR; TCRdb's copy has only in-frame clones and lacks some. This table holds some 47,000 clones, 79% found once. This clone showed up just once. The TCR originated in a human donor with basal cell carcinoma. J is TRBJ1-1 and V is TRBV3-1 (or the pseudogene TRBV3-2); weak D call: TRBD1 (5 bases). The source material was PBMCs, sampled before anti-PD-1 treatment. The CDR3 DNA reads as TGTGCCAGCAGCCCAGGGAGGGAGATGAACACTGAAGCTTTCTTT. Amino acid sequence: CASSPGREMNTEAFF.